Below, one T cell receptor (beta chain) is given with its context. Its antigen remains unknown. These data are taken from a study of identical twins' blood T cells. Whole-study findings and limits: Mainly, cloneset size products determined shared clonotypes, twins included.

CDR1 is MNHEY and CDR2 is SVGEGT in the germline V gene. V dropped 4 bases and J dropped 5; count of bases not matched to a gene: 4. This CDR3 contains 15 residues. All three twin pairs grew up together with likely shared infections and vaccines. TCR cDNA libraries were made from RNA using a previously described, modified protocol. TCRdb re-derived calls from the 5' RACE reads in MiXCR, one entry per CDR3 protein. Seen here are 350,000 to 400,000 distinct CDR3 sequences, 28% observed once, and the top ten hold about 6%. Sequenced input: PBMCs. The receptor was isolated from a woman aged 18 to 49 in good health. The chain couples TRBV6-2 or TRBV6-3 to TRBJ2-2; 10 bases align to TRBD2. The CDR3 DNA is TGTGCCAGCAGTTCTAGCGGGAGCCCTACCGGGGAGCTGTTTTTT. This codes for CASSSSGSPTGELFF.